The 22 T cell receptor beta chains reported below all come from one sample, sequenced in a study of regulatory T cells in long-lasting Graves disease. Researchers made TCR beta libraries by using iRepertoire HTBI primers and running Arm-PCR on CDR3 regions. Via MiXCR, TCRdb re-called the multiplex PCR reads, giving one row per CDR3 protein. The top ten clones hold roughly an eighth of a sample with around 450,000 distinct CDR3 sequences, roughly 16% of them seen once. Time point here: newly diagnosed GD, antithyroid drugs for less than 3 months. The authors made the TCR library using RNA they extracted from PBMCs. The data also belong to a second study, concerning T cells in Graves' hyperthyroidism and ophthalmopathy.

The starting material was peripheral blood mononuclear cells (PBMCs), obtained at new diagnosis, from a patient treated with antithyroid drugs. These TCRs come from a man aged 40-49 years with Graves disease.

This clonotype was observed a few times. The rearrangement joins TRBV28 to TRBJ2-7; no firm D call. Trimming stripped 6 bases from V and 4 bases from J, with 10 bases between. The CDR3 has 12 amino acids. Germline values: CDR1 MDHEN, CDR2 SYDVKM. The DNA for the CDR3 is TGTGCCAGCAGCCCCTTGCCTTACGAGCAGTACTTC. Translation gives CASSPLPYEQYF.

This clonotype was picked up many times. This chain connects TRBV3-1 to TRBJ2-1, with D uncertain. Per germline, CDR1 LGHDT and CDR2 YNNKEL (reference sequence). The CDR3 spans 14 residues. V was shortened by 4 bases and J by 2 bases, with 9 bases between the two germline ends. The CDR3 here is CASSRVGTYNEQFF. The CDR3, as DNA: TGTGCCAGCAGCCGAGTGGGGACCTACAATGAGCAGTTCTTC.

The sample holds many counts of this clonotype. The chain carries TRBV28 and TRBJ2-6; tentative D call: TRBD1 (5 bases). Trimming pared 2 bases from V and 4 bases from J, leaving 12 bases between. The CDR3 sequence is 16 residues long. Germline CDR1 and CDR2: MDHEN and SYDVKM. CDR3 DNA: TGTGCCAGCAGTTTAATCCAGGGTATCGGGGCCAACGTCCTGACTTTC. This encodes CASSLIQGIGANVLTF.

The sample holds one count of this clonotype. V usage is TRBV19 and J usage is TRBJ1-1; D ambiguous. Germline V gene sequence: CDR1 LNHDA, CDR2 SQIVND (reference sequence). The CDR3 sequence is 14 residues long. With 6 bases removed from V and 1 base from J, the gap between germline ends came to 12 bases. The CDR3 DNA reads as TGTGCCAGTAGGGGCGGAAGATCGAACACTGAAGCTTTCTTT. Encoded protein: CASRGGRSNTEAFF.

This clonotype was counted ten times or more. Compared with germline, one end of the junction differs, possibly owing to a read error. V usage is TRBV2 and J usage is TRBJ2-5; D unresolved. The CDR3 runs 10 residues. From germline, CDR1 is SNHLY and CDR2 FYNNEI. CDR3 coding DNA: TGTGCCAGCAGTGTCAAGGACCGGTTCTTC. It encodes CASSVKDRFF.

This clonotype has ten or more counts. The chain joins TRBV12-3 or TRBV12-4 to TRBJ2-1, with 11 bases aligning to TRBD2. This CDR3 has 15 residues. With V trimmed by 6 bases and J by 8 bases, 9 bases remained unmatched. CDR3 amino acids: CASSQNSGRADEQFF. DNA for the CDR3: TGTGCCAGCAGCCAGAATAGCGGGAGGGCCGATGAGCAGTTCTTC.

In regard to this clonotype: This may be a read error, as it is one base from a much larger clone. The V gene is TRBV5-5, the J gene TRBJ2-5, with 10 bases aligning to TRBD2. Germline-derived CDR1 and CDR2 are SGHKS and YYEKEE (reference sequence). The CDR3 is 14 residues long. This CDR3 is CASSPSGGQETLYF. The CDR3 DNA is TGTGCCAGCAGCCCTAGCGGGGGCCAAGAGACCCTGTACTTC.

This clonotype was found many times. This chain links TRBV20-1 with TRBJ2-1, with D possibly TRBD2 on 6 matching bases. Germline V gives CDR1 DFQATT, CDR2 SNEGSKA (reference sequence). The CDR3 is 14 amino acids. V lost 3 bases to trimming and J lost 2 bases, with 11 bases between them. This CDR3 reads CSARIRGTYNEQFF. CDR3 in DNA: TGCAGTGCTAGGATTCGCGGGACCTACAATGAGCAGTTCTTC.

In its sample, this clonotype was seen many times. The chain uses TRBV28 and TRBJ2-7, with D perhaps matching TRBD2 (5 bases). V lost 2 bases and J lost 9, with 23 bases in between. Germline V CDR1 and CDR2: MDHEN, SYDVKM. This CDR3 has 16 residues. DNA for the CDR3: TGTGCCAGCAGTTTAGGTCTAGCCAAACCCCTACGAGGGCAGTACTTC. It translates to CASSLGLAKPLRGQYF.

This clonotype came up many times. The chain is built from TRBV6-2 or TRBV6-3 and TRBJ2-7; D remains unclear. The V gene's germline CDR1 is MNHEY and CDR2 SVGEGT. With 5 bases removed from V and 3 bases from J, the gap between germline ends came to 14 bases. CDR3 length: 14 amino acids. CDR3 coding DNA: TGTGCCAGCAGTGAAACCCCCGGCTACTACGAGCAGTACTTC. As protein: CASSETPGYYEQYF.

This clonotype was seen a few times. The chain joins TRBV27 to TRBJ1-5; no reliable D call. The CDR3 runs to 15 residues. CDR1 MNHEY and CDR2 SMNVEV come from the germline V gene (reference sequence). V shed 5 bases and J shed 2 bases, with 13 bases lying between them. Here the CDR3 reads CASSRGQSGNQPQHF. Written as DNA, the CDR3 is TGTGCCAGCAGTCGTGGGCAGTCGGGCAATCAGCCCCAGCATTTT.

This clonotype occurred many times. The rearrangement links TRBV20-1 to TRBJ2-7; TRBD2 matches 9 bases. The CDR3 is 16 amino acids. The V gene end was trimmed by 6 bases and the J gene end by 0 bases; junction bases not matched to a gene: 12. Germline CDR1 DFQATT, CDR2 SNEGSKA (reference sequence). CDR3 DNA sequence: TGCAGTGCAAAGCGGCTAGCGGGGTCTAGCTCCTACGAGCAGTACTTC. This encodes CSAKRLAGSSSYEQYF.

The chain has TRBV28 and TRBJ1-5; D remains unclear. This CDR3 contains 12 residues. V was shortened by 11 bases and J by 1 base, with 9 bases between the two germline ends. The V gene's germline CDR1 is MDHEN and CDR2 SYDVKM. CDR3 nucleotide sequence: TGTGCCTCCGTAGGGAGCAATCAGCCCCAGCATTTT. Translated, it gives CASVGSNQPQHF.

This clonotype appeared many times. The chain uses TRBV7-2 and TRBJ2-7; D not certain. Trimming stripped 5 bases from V and 2 bases from J, with 16 bases between. The V gene's germline CDR1 is SGHTA and CDR2 FQGNSA. This CDR3 is built from 15 residues. CDR3 coding DNA: TGTGCCAGCAGCCTGGCCAGGTTCGATCCCTACGAGCAGTACTTC. Translation gives CASSLARFDPYEQYF.

V usage is TRBV5-1 and J usage is TRBJ2-5, with 7 bases fitting TRBD1. The CDR3 length is 13 residues. V trimming: 7 bases; J trimming: 5 bases; junction bases outside the gene matches: 8. Germline assignment: CDR1 SGHRS and CDR2 YFSETQ. The CDR3, as DNA: TGCGCCAGCCGTCGACAGGGTTGGGAGACCCAGTACTTC. This sequence encodes CASRRQGWETQYF. The full variable domain, its missing parts supplied by reference TRBV5-1 and TRBJ2-5, is KAGVTQTPRYLIKTRGQQVTLSCSPISGHRSVSWYQQTPGQGLQFLFEYFSETQRNKGNFPGRFSGRQFSNSRSEMNVSTLELGDSALYLCASRRQGWETQYFGPGTRLLVL.

This chain connects TRBV29-1 to TRBJ2-7; 7 nucleotides match TRBD2. Germline V gene lookup returns CDR1 SQVTM and CDR2 ANQGSEA. The CDR3 spans 12 residues. V gave up 3 bases and J gave up 6 bases; unmatched junction bases: 5. CDR3: CSVEGGFGEQYF. CDR3 bases: TGCAGCGTTGAGGGGGGGTTTGGCGAGCAGTACTTC.

Comment on this clonotype: A much larger clone is a single base away; this may be a read error. In this CDR3 the conserved last residue, phenylalanine or tryptophan, is missing, so a read error is likely. The chain uses TRBV6-5 and TRBJ1-6; D is unclear. Germline loops: CDR1 MNHEY, CDR2 SVGAGI. Trimming pared 0 bases from V and 4 bases from J, leaving 7 bases between. The CDR3 has 15 amino acids. The DNA of the CDR3 is TGTGCCAGCAGTTACTCGAGTACATATAATTCACCCCTCCACCTT. It yields the protein CASSYSSTYNSPLHL.

Many counts were recorded for this clonotype. This chain joins TRBV24-1 and TRBJ2-2; 7 bases map to TRBD2. V lost 3 bases to trimming and J lost 2 bases; unmatched junction nucleotides: 2. Germline CDR1 KGHDR, CDR2 SFDVKD. The CDR3 spans 15 residues. The CDR3 spells CATSDASGNTGELFF. The CDR3, as DNA: TGTGCCACCAGTGATGCTAGCGGAAACACCGGGGAGCTGTTTTTT.

Points on this clonotype: This may arise from a read error, as a much more abundant clone is one base away. The CDR3 DNA reads as TGTGCCAGTAGTATAGTTGGCACAGGGGGCTGGTACGAGCAGTACTTC. This gives the protein CASSIVGTGGWYEQYF. J is TRBJ2-7 and V is TRBV19; 9 bases agree with TRBD1. Trimming cost V 1 base and J 4 bases; bases outside gene matches: 8. Looked up from germline, CDR1 is LNHDA and CDR2 is SQIVND (reference sequence). The CDR3 is made up of 16 amino acids.

This clonotype came up many times. The rearrangement joins TRBV28 to TRBJ1-6; 10 bases fit TRBD1. Germline V gives CDR1 MDHEN, CDR2 SYDVKM. V lost 1 base and J lost 0; bases outside the gene matches: 9. This CDR3 has 20 amino acids. The CDR3, as DNA: TGTGCCAGCAGTTTATTGTCCGGGACAGGGGACTTCTCCTATAATTCACCCCTCCACTTT. It yields the protein CASSLLSGTGDFSYNSPLHF.

This clonotype occurred many times. The rearrangement links TRBV5-1 to TRBJ2-7; D remains ambiguous. With 7 bases removed from V and 3 bases from J, the gap between germline ends came to 17 bases. The CDR3 is 14 amino acids. Per germline, CDR1 SGHRS and CDR2 YFSETQ. The CDR3 is CASSKSAGDYEQYF. DNA of the CDR3: TGCGCCAGCTCCAAGTCGGCCGGAGACTACGAGCAGTACTTC.

J is TRBJ2-1 and V is TRBV28, with TRBD2 identical over 9 bases. The trim removed 6 bases at V and 0 bases at J, leaving 6 bases unmatched. Looked up from germline, CDR1 is MDHEN and CDR2 is SYDVKM. This CDR3 region has 16 residues. The CDR3, as DNA: TGTGCCAGCAGACCGACTAGCGGCCTCTCCTACAATGAGCAGTTCTTC. It specifies CASRPTSGLSYNEQFF.